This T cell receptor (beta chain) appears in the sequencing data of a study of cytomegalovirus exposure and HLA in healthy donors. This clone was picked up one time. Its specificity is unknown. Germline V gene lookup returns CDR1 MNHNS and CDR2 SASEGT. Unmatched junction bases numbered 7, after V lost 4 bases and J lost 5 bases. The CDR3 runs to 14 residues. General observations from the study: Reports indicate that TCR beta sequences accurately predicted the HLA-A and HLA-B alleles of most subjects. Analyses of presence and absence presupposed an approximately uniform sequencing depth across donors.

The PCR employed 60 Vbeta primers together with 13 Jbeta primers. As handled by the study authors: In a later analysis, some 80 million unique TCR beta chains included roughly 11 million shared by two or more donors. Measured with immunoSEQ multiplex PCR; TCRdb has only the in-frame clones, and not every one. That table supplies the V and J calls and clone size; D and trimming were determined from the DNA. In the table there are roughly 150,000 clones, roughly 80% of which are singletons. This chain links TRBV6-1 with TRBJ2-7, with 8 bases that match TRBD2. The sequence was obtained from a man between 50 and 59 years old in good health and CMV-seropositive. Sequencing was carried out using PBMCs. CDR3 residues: CASSVIAGIHEQYF. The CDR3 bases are TGTGCCAGCAGTGTTATAGCGGGAATCCACGAGCAGTACTTC.